This TCR beta chain stems from a study of graft-versus-host responses after intestinal transplantation. The overall study: Transplants given to recipients were multivisceral, liver-intestinal, or isolated intestinal. All recipients were given anti-thymocyte globulin induction, and tacrolimus and steroids were then administered for roughly three years.

Per germline, CDR1 MGHRA and CDR2 YSYEKL. The CDR3 totals 14 residues. V was pared by 1 base and J by 6 bases, with 13 bases between. The authors seeded roughly 200,000 CFSE-labeled responder cells together with roughly 200,000 irradiated stimulator cells tagged with violet dye. TCRdb's table, derived via immunoSEQ multiplex PCR, lists solely in-frame clones and lacks some. The table includes around 7,000 clones, more than 30% detected once. Study results and limitations: Maximum circulating GvH clone levels tracked with early post-transplant HvG decreases. Recipient marrow showed GvH clones, some seen first in ileum or blood.

The sequenced sample was alloreactive CD8+ T cells from a mixed lymphocyte reaction culture, obtained before transplantation. The subset: CFSE-low proliferating T cells sorted from approximately six-day pre-transplant mixed lymphocyte reaction (GvH or HvG direction). The source of this sequence is a human patient who was an organ donor for intestinal transplantation. The chain uses TRBV4-1 and TRBJ2-7, with D possibly being TRBD1 (6 bases). In DNA form, the CDR3 reads TGCGCCAGCAGCCAAGTACAGGGAACACGCGAGCAGTACTTC. Protein: CASSQVQGTREQYF.